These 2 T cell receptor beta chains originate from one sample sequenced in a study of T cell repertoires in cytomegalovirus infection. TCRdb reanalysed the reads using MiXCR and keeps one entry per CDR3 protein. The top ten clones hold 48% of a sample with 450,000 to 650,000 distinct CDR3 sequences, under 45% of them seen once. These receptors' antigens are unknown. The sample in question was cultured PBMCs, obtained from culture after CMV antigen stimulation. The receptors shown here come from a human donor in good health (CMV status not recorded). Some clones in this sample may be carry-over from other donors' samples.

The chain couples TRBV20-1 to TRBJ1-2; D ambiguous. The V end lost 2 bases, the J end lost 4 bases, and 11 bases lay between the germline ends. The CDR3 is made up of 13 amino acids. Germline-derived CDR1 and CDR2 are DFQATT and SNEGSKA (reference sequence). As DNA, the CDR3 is TGCAGTGCTAGAAGGCCAGACTTCTATGGCTACACCTTC. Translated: CSARRPDFYGYTF.

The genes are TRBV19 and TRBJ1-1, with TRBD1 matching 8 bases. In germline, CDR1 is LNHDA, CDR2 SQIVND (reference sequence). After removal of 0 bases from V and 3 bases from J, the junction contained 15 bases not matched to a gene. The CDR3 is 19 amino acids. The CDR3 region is CASSIERGQAFRKDTEAFF. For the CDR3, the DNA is TGTGCCAGTAGTATAGAGAGGGGACAGGCCTTCAGGAAGGACACTGAAGCTTTCTTT.